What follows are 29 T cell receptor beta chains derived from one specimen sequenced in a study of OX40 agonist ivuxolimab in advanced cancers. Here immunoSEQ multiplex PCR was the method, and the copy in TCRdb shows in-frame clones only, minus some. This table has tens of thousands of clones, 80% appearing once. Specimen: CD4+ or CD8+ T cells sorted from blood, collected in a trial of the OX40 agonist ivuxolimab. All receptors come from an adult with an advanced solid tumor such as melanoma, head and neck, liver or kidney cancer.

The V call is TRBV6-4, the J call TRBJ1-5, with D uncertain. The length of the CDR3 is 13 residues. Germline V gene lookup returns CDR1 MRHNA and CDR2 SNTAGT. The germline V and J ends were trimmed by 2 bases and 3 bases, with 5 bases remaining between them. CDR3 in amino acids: CASSDGYNQPQHF. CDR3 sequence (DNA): TGTGCCAGCAGTGACGGTTACAATCAGCCCCAGCATTTT.

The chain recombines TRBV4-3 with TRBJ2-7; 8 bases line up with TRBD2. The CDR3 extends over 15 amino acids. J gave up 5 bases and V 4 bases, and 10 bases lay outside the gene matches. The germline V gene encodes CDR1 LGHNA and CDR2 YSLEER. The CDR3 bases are TGCGCCAGCAGCCTAATGGGGAGCGGGAGCCACGAGCAGTACTTC. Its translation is CASSLMGSGSHEQYF.

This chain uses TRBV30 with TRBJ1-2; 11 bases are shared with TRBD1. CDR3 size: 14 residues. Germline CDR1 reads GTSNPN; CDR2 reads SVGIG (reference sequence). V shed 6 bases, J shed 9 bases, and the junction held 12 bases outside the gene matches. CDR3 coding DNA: TGTGCCTGCTGGCCGGGACAGGGGGACGGTAGCTACACCTTC. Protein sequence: CACWPGQGDGSYTF.

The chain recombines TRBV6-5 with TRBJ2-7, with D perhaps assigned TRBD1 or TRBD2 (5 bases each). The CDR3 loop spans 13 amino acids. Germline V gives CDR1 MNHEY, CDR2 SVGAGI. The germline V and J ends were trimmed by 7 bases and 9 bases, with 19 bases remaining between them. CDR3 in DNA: TGTGCCAGCACCCGGGGCTCCAGCTGGCCGCAGTACTTC. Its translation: CASTRGSSWPQYF.

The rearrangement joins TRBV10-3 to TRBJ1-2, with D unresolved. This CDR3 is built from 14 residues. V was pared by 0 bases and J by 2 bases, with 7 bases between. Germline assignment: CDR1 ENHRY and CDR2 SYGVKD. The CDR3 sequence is CAISESQGNYGYTF. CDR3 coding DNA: TGTGCCATCAGTGAGTCCCAAGGGAACTATGGCTACACCTTC.

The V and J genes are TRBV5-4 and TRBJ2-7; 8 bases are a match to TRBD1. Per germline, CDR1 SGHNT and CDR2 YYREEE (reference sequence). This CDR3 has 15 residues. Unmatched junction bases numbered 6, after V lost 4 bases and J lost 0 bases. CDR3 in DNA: TGTGCCAGCAGCATTCCGACAGGGGCCTCCTACGAGCAGTACTTC. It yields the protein CASSIPTGASYEQYF.

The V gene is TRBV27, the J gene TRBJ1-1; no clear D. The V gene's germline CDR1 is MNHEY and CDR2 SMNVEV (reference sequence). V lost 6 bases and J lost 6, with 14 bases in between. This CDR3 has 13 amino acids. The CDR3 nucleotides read TGTGCCAGCAGCCCCTTTGTAGGTCCTGAAGCTTTCTTT. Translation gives CASSPFVGPEAFF.

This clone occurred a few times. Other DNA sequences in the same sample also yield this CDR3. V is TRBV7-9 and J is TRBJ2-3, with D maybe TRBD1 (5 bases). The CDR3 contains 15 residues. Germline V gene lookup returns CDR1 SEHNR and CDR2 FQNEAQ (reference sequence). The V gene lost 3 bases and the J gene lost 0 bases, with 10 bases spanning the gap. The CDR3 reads CASSFGADSTDTQYF. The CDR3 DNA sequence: TGTGCCAGCAGCTTTGGGGCGGACAGCACAGATACGCAGTATTTT.

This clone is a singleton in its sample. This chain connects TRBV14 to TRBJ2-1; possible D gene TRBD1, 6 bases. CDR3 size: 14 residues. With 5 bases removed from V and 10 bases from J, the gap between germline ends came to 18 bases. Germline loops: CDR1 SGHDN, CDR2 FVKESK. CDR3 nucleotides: TGTGCCAGCAGCTACAGTAGGACAGCCCGAGAGCAGTTCTTC. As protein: CASSYSRTAREQFF.

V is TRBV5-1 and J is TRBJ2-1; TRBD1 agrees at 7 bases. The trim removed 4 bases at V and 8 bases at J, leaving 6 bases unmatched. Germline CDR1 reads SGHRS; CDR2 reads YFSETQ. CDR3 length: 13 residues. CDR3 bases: TGCGCCAGCAGCCCCCTGACAGGGTATGAGCAGTTCTTC. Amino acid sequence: CASSPLTGYEQFF.

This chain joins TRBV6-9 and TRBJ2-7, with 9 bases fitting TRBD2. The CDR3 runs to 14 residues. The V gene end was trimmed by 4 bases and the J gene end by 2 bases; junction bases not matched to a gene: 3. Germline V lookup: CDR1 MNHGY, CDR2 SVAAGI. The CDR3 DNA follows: TGTGCCAGCAGTTCCGTAGCGGGAGCCTACGAGCAGTACTTC. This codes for CASSSVAGAYEQYF.

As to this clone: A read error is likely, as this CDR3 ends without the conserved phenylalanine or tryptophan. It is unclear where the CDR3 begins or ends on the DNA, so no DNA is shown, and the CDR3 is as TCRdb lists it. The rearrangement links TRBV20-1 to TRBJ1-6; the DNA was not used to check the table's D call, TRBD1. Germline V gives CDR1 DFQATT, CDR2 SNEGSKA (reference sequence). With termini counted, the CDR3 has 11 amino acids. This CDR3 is CSAVSGQGRSL.

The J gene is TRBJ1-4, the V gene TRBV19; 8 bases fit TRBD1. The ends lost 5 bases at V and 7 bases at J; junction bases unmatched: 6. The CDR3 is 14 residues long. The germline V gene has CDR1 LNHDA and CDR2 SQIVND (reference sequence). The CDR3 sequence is CASSLDRGTEKLFF. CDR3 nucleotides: TGTGCCAGTAGTCTCGACAGGGGTACTGAAAAACTGTTTTTT.

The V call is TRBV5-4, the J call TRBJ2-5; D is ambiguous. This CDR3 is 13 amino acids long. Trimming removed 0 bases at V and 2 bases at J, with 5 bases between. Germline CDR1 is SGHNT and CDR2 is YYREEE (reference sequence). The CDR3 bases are TGTGCCAGCAGCTTGGGGCCACAAGAGACCCAGTACTTC. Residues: CASSLGPQETQYF.

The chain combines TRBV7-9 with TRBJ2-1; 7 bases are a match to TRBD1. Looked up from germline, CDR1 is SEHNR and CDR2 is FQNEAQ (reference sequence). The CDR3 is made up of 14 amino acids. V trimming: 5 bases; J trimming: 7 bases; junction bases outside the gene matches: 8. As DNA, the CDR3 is TGTGCCAGCAGCCGCCAAGGGGGCCTGAATGAGCAGTTCTTC. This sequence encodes CASSRQGGLNEQFF.

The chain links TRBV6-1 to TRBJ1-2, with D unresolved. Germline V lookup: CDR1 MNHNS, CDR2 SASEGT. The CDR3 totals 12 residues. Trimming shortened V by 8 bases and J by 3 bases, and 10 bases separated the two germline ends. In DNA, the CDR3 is TGTGCCAGCGGGCGTACGGACTATGGCTACACCTTC. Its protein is CASGRTDYGYTF.

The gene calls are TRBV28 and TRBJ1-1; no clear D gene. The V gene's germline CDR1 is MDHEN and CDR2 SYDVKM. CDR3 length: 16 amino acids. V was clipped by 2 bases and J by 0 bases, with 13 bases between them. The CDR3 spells CASSLKLRYMNTEAFF. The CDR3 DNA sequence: TGTGCCAGCAGTTTAAAACTCCGCTACATGAACACTGAAGCTTTCTTT. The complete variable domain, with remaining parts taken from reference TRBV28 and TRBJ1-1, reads DVKVTQSSRYLVKRTGEKVFLECVQDMDHENMFWYRQDPGLGLRLIYFSYDVKMKEKGDIPEGYSVSREKKERFSLILESASTNQTSMYLCASSLKLRYMNTEAFFGQGTRLTVV.

CDR3 nucleotides: TGTGCCAGCAGTTACAACAGGGGTACAGAGCAGTACTTC. Translation: CASSYNRGTEQYF. The chain is built from TRBV6-5 and TRBJ2-7; 7 bases map to TRBD1. Germline assignment: CDR1 MNHEY and CDR2 SVGAGI. Trimming at V came to 2 bases and at J to 7 bases, leaving 5 bases not matched to a gene. The CDR3 consists of 13 residues.

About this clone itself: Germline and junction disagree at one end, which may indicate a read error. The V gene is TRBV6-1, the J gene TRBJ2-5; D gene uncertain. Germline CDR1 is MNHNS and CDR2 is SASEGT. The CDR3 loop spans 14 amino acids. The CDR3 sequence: CASREDGRQETQYF. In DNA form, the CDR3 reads TGTGCCAGCAGGGAAGATGGCAGACAAGAGACCCAGTACTTC.

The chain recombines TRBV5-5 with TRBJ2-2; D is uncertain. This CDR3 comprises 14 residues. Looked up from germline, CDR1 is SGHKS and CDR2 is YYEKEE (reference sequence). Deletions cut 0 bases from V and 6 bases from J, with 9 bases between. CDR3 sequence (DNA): TGTGCCAGCAGCTTGGGACCCCAGGCCGGGGAGCTGTTTTTT. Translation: CASSLGPQAGELFF.

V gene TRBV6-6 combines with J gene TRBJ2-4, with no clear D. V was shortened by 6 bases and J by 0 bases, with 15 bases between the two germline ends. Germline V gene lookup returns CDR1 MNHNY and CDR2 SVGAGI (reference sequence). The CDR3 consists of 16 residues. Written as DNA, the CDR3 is TGTGCCAGCAGAACCGACCGTTCATTAGCCAAAAACATTCAGTACTTC. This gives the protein CASRTDRSLAKNIQYF.

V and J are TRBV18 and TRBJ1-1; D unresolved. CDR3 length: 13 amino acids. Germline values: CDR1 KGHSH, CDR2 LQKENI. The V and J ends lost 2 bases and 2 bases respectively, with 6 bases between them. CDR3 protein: CASSPVLNTEAFF. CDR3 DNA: TGTGCCAGCTCACCAGTCCTAAACACTGAAGCTTTCTTT.

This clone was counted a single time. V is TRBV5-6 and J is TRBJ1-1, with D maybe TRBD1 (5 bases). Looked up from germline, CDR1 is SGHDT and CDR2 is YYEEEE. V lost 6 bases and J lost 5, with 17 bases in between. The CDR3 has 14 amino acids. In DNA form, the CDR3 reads TGTGCCAGCATGCAGGGTGGTAGTCGTACTGAAGCTTTCTTT. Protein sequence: CASMQGGSRTEAFF.

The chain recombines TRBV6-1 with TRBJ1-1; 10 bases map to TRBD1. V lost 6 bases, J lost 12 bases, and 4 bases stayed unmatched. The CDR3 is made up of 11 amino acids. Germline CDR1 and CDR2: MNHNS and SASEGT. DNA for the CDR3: TGTGCCAGCAGCCCGGGACAGGGGACTTTCTTT. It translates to CASSPGQGTFF.

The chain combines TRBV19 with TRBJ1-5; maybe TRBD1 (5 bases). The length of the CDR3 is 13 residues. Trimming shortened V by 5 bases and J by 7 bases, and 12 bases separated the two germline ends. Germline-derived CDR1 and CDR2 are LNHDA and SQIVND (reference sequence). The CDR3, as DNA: TGTGCCAGTAGTCAGACAGTAGGACAGCCCCAGCATTTT. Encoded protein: CASSQTVGQPQHF.

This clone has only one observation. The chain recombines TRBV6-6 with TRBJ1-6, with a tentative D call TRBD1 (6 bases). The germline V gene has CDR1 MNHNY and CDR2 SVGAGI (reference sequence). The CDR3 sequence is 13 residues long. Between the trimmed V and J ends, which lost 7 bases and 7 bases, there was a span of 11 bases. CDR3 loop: CASKMGGNSPLHF. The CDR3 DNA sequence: TGTGCCAGCAAAATGGGGGGCAATTCACCCCTCCACTTT.

In nucleotides, the CDR3 is TGTGCCAGCAGCGAGACTAGCGGGCGCACAGATACGCAGTATTTT. Residues: CASSETSGRTDTQYF. The chain couples TRBV9 to TRBJ2-3; 10 nucleotides align to TRBD2. CDR3 length equals 15 residues. Trimming took 3 bases from V and 1 from J; bases not matched to a gene: 2. The germline gives CDR1 SGDLS, CDR2 YYNGEE.

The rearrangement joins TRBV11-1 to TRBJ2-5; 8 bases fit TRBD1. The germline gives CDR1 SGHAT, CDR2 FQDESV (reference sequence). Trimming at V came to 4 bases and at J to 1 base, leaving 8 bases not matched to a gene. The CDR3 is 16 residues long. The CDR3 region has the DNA TGTGCCAGCAGCTCGAGCTGGGGACAGGCCCAAGAGACCCAGTACTTC. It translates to CASSSSWGQAQETQYF.

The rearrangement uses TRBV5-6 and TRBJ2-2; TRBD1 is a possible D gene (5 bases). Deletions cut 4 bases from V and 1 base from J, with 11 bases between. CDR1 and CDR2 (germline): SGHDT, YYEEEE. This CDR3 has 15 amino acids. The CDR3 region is CASSRIQGNTGELFF. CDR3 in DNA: TGTGCCAGCAGCCGGATCCAGGGGAACACCGGGGAGCTGTTTTTT.